The 30 T cell receptor beta chains below all came from one sample that was sequenced in a study of CD8+ T cells in alopecia areata (dated by TCRdb to the late 2010s). In light of the paper, this sample's treatment or condition label describes: oral pan-JAK inhibitor, 5-10 mg twice daily. Library creation used the immunoSEQ multiplex PCR assay. For TCR sequencing, RNA was extracted from every sample and reverse transcribed into cDNA to serve as template. Sourced from immuneACCESS, this table was stored by TCRdb with only in-frame sequences that have V and J called. A share of the clones is absent; for the studies checked, an unresolved V gene accounts for under half, and the remainder has no known explanation. The sample profile shows approximately 210,000 clones; roughly 40% of them were found once. Jointly, the top ten make up around 3% of the sample. This specimen was CD4+ T cells sorted from blood, taken at approximately week 36, from a patient treated with tofacitinib. The receptors come from a human donor with alopecia areata.

The chain recombines TRBV6-5 with TRBJ2-3; D is perhaps TRBD1 (5 bases). The CDR3 covers 13 residues. Germline CDR1 reads MNHEY; CDR2 reads SVGAGI. Trimming took 8 bases from V and 0 from J, leaving 9 bases between them. The CDR3 nucleotides are TGTGCCAGCCGAAGGGGTAGCACAGATACGCAGTATTTT. Protein product: CASRRGSTDTQYF.

The rearrangement uses TRBV5-1 and TRBJ2-5, with D perhaps given as TRBD1 or TRBD2 (6 bases each). V shed 4 bases and J shed 4 bases, with 11 bases lying between them. Germline-derived CDR1 and CDR2 are SGHRS and YFSETQ. The CDR3 is 13 residues long. This chain's CDR3 is CASSQGRRETQYF. The CDR3 nucleotides read TGCGCCAGCAGCCAGGGGAGGCGAGAGACCCAGTACTTC.

The chain uses TRBV18 and TRBJ1-2; maybe TRBD1 (5 bases). The germline V and J ends were trimmed by 1 base and 0 bases, with 12 bases remaining between them. This CDR3 contains 16 residues. Germline V gene lookup returns CDR1 KGHSH and CDR2 LQKENI. As DNA, the CDR3 is TGTGCCAGCTCACCACAGGGTACAGGACCTAACTATGGCTACACCTTC. This translates into CASSPQGTGPNYGYTF.

The chain uses TRBV30 and TRBJ1-1, with D possibly TRBD1 on 5 matching bases. V was trimmed by 2 bases and J by 4 bases, leaving 11 bases between them. There are 13 residues in the CDR3. Germline CDR1 GTSNPN, CDR2 SVGIG (reference sequence). DNA for the CDR3: TGTGCCTGGAGTTGGGACGCAGTCACTGAAGCTTTCTTT. This translates into CAWSWDAVTEAFF.

This clone was seen a single time. The rearrangement links TRBV19 to TRBJ1-5; D possibly corresponds to TRBD1 (6 bases). The CDR3 sequence is 15 residues long. The germline V and J ends were trimmed by 6 bases and 4 bases, with 16 bases remaining between them. Germline CDR1 and CDR2: LNHDA and SQIVND (reference sequence). The CDR3 region is CASSPVGAQNQPQHF. Written as DNA, the CDR3 is TGTGCCAGTAGCCCGGTGGGGGCCCAAAATCAGCCCCAGCATTTT.

In its sample, this clone was seen a few times. The chain employs TRBV30 and TRBJ1-1; no definite D call. The germline V and J ends were trimmed by 2 bases and 0 bases, with 10 bases remaining between them. Germline-derived CDR1 and CDR2 are GTSNPN and SVGIG (reference sequence). This CDR3 comprises 14 residues. In DNA, the CDR3 is TGTGCCTGGAGTCCGACCCGGATGAACACTGAAGCTTTCTTT. This translates into CAWSPTRMNTEAFF.

CDR3: CASSLRQGGGQETQYF. As DNA, the CDR3 is TGTGCCAGCAGCTTACGACAGGGAGGAGGTCAAGAGACCCAGTACTTC. V gene TRBV7-2 combines with J gene TRBJ2-5; the D gene is possibly TRBD1 (7 bases). The CDR3 consists of 16 residues. Germline CDR1 and CDR2: SGHTA and FQGNSA. V shed 2 bases and J shed 2 bases, with 15 bases lying between them.

In its sample, this clone was seen a few times. The genes are TRBV6-6 and TRBJ2-4; TRBD1 aligns across 7 bases. Germline CDR1 MNHNY, CDR2 SVGAGI (reference sequence). The trim removed 5 bases at V and 1 base at J, leaving 8 bases unmatched. This CDR3 region has 16 residues. CDR3 loop: CASSNLDRVAKNIQYF. Written as DNA, the CDR3 is TGTGCCAGCAGTAACCTCGACAGGGTGGCCAAAAACATTCAGTACTTC.

This sequence joins TRBV29-1 and TRBJ2-1; tentatively, D is TRBD2 (6 bases). CDR1 and CDR2 (germline): SQVTM, ANQGSEA. The length of the CDR3 is 13 residues. Trimming cost V 4 bases and J 12 bases, with 19 bases left between them. The CDR3 region has the DNA TGCAGCGTTGGGGGCGGGGCCCGTTCTGGGCAGTTCTTC. It is translated as CSVGGGARSGQFF.

The genes are TRBV10-2 and TRBJ2-5; no clear D gene. The V end lost 5 bases, the J end lost 2 bases, and 12 bases lay between the germline ends. This CDR3 comprises 14 residues. The germline V gene has CDR1 WSHSY and CDR2 SAAADI. The CDR3 loop reads CASSYASPQETQYF. CDR3 in DNA: TGCGCCAGCAGTTACGCATCCCCGCAAGAGACCCAGTACTTC.

The count of this clone is one. The J gene is TRBJ2-1, the V gene TRBV6-6, with D perhaps being TRBD1 or TRBD2 (6 bases each). V shed 5 bases and J shed 6 bases, with 14 bases lying between them. The CDR3 has 14 amino acids. The germline CDR1 and CDR2 sequences are MNHNY and SVGAGI (reference sequence). The CDR3 is CASSPRGGFNEQFF. CDR3 coding DNA: TGTGCCAGCAGTCCCAGGGGAGGTTTCAATGAGCAGTTCTTC.

The chain recombines TRBV4-2 with TRBJ2-6, with no clear D. The CDR3 loop spans 16 amino acids. Germline V CDR1 and CDR2: LGHNA, YNFKEQ. V gave up 0 bases and J gave up 0 bases, with 6 bases separating them. The CDR3 coding sequence is TGTGCCAGCAGCCAAGACGGAAGCTCTGGGGCCAACGTCCTGACTTTC. Protein sequence: CASSQDGSSGANVLTF.

This clone turned up a few times. This chain connects TRBV7-2 to TRBJ1-2; 10 bases agree with TRBD1. The CDR3 totals 17 residues. V gave up 6 bases and J gave up 4 bases; unmatched junction bases: 14. The germline V gene encodes CDR1 SGHTA and CDR2 FQGNSA. The CDR3 coding sequence is TGTGCCAGCAGGGGATCGACAGGGGGCGACCCCGGCTATGGCTACACCTTC. This sequence encodes CASRGSTGGDPGYGYTF.

The rearrangement links TRBV29-1 to TRBJ2-5; tentatively, D is TRBD1 (6 bases). Trimming took off 3 bases at V and 5 bases at J, with 16 bases between the two ends. The germline V gene encodes CDR1 SQVTM and CDR2 ANQGSEA. The CDR3 contains 14 residues. The CDR3 DNA follows: TGCAGCGTTGAGAGAGACAGGCTAATGGAGACCCAGTACTTC. It specifies CSVERDRLMETQYF. Looking up the rest from reference TRBV29-1 and TRBJ2-5 gives the full variable domain: SAVISQKPSRDICQRGTSLTIQCQVDSQVTMMFWYRQQPGQSLTLIATANQGSEATYESGFVIDKFPISRPNLTFSTLTVSNMSPEDSSIYLCSVERDRLMETQYFGPGTRLLVL.

This chain links TRBV7-3 with TRBJ2-1, with 11 nucleotides matching TRBD1. The CDR3 runs to 15 residues. Germline values: CDR1 SGHTA, CDR2 FQGTGA. With 5 bases clipped from V and 4 bases from J, the junction kept 4 bases outside the gene matches. The CDR3 protein is CASSQGQGAYNEQFF. The CDR3 DNA reads TGTGCCAGCAGCCAAGGACAGGGGGCTTACAATGAGCAGTTCTTC.

J is TRBJ2-3 and V is TRBV29-1; D perhaps matches TRBD1 (5 bases). Per germline, CDR1 SQVTM and CDR2 ANQGSEA. V lost 7 bases to trimming and J lost 0 bases, with 14 bases between them. The CDR3 length is 14 residues. The CDR3 region has the DNA TGCAGCGGAAACAGAGACAGAAGCACAGATACGCAGTATTTT. Residues: CSGNRDRSTDTQYF.

The gene calls are TRBV6-6 and TRBJ2-1, with D maybe TRBD2 (6 bases). The CDR3 contains 14 residues. V was clipped by 7 bases and J by 10 bases, with 20 bases between them. CDR1 and CDR2 (germline): MNHNY, SVGAGI (reference sequence). The CDR3 spells CASTILGNRGEQFF. The DNA of the CDR3 is TGTGCCAGCACCATCCTTGGCAACCGGGGGGAGCAGTTCTTC.

V usage is TRBV2 and J usage is TRBJ2-5; D is unclear. Germline V CDR1 and CDR2: SNHLY, FYNNEI. V lost 2 bases, J lost 4 bases, and 8 bases lay in between. This CDR3 has 13 residues. CDR3 nucleotides: TGTGCCAGCAGTGAATTTACGGGAGAGACCCAGTACTTC. Its protein product is CASSEFTGETQYF.

This chain joins TRBV5-1 and TRBJ1-1; no firm D call. This CDR3 has 14 residues. V was trimmed by 2 bases and J by 1 base, leaving 9 bases between them. The germline CDR1 and CDR2 sequences are SGHRS and YFSETQ. CDR3 protein: CASSFWGGNTEAFF. DNA for the CDR3: TGCGCCAGCAGCTTCTGGGGAGGGAACACTGAAGCTTTCTTT.

This clone was detected only a few times. Sequence at one end of the junction differs from germline and may be a read error. V and J are TRBV5-6 and TRBJ2-1; D uncertain. Germline V CDR1 and CDR2: SGHDT, YYEEEE. This CDR3 has 11 amino acids. CDR3 nucleotides: TGTGCCAGCAGCCAGTACACTGAGCAGTTCTTC. Translating it yields CASSQYTEQFF.

This chain joins TRBV29-1 and TRBJ2-7; 8 bases are shared with TRBD1. Germline V gives CDR1 SQVTM, CDR2 ANQGSEA. The CDR3 totals 13 residues. Trimming at V came to 7 bases and at J to 5 bases, leaving 10 bases not matched to a gene. DNA for the CDR3: TGCAGCGCCTCGGACAGGGTATCTCACGAGCAGTACTTC. It translates to CSASDRVSHEQYF.

About this clone itself: At one of its ends the junction is not consistent with the germline gene, which may arise from a read error. V usage is TRBV18 and J usage is TRBJ2-7; D is tentatively TRBD1 or TRBD2 (5 bases each). Germline V lookup: CDR1 KGHSH, CDR2 LQKENI. The CDR3 runs 13 residues. The CDR3 sequence: CASSPGDSRVRGF. The DNA of the CDR3 is TGTGCCAGCTCACCAGGCGACAGCCGGGTGAGGGGATTC.

This clone has just a few counts. V gene TRBV7-2 combines with J gene TRBJ1-2, with a possible D match to TRBD1 (5 bases). The ends were cut back, 3 bases at V and 2 bases at J, with 7 bases in the middle. CDR3 length equals 13 residues. Germline V gene data show CDR1 as SGHTA and CDR2 as FQGNSA. The CDR3: CASSLGRNYGYTF. DNA for the CDR3: TGTGCCAGCAGCTTGGGACGGAACTATGGCTACACCTTC.

The rearrangement joins TRBV28 to TRBJ1-1; D uncertain. CDR1 MDHEN and CDR2 SYDVKM come from the germline V gene. CDR3 length equals 13 residues. V shed 3 bases and J shed 1 base, with 6 bases lying between them. CDR3 sequence: CASSLDGNTEAFF. As DNA, the CDR3 is TGTGCCAGCAGTTTGGACGGGAACACTGAAGCTTTCTTT.

This clone was recorded a few times. The chain joins TRBV11-2 to TRBJ1-1; unclear D gene. The CDR3 is 12 residues long. Germline CDR1 is SGHAT and CDR2 is FQNNGV. The germline V and J ends were trimmed by 4 bases and 8 bases, with 11 bases remaining between them. The CDR3 protein is CASSSQRSEAFF. The CDR3 DNA reads as TGTGCCAGCAGCTCCCAGCGGTCCGAAGCTTTCTTT.

The chain recombines TRBV6-5 with TRBJ1-3; tentatively, D is TRBD1 (5 bases). The CDR3 is made up of 14 amino acids. V lost 7 bases and J lost 4, with 14 bases in between. Germline-derived CDR1 and CDR2 are MNHEY and SVGAGI. CDR3 bases: TGTGCCAGCACAGAATCTGGGGGAGGAAACACCATATATTTT. Its translation is CASTESGGGNTIYF.

The genes are TRBV19 and TRBJ1-5, with 11 bases identical to TRBD1. After removal of 5 bases from V and 4 bases from J, the junction contained 4 bases not matched to a gene. In germline, CDR1 is LNHDA, CDR2 SQIVND (reference sequence). This CDR3 is built from 15 residues. CDR3 amino acids: CASSGQGARNQPQHF. CDR3 nucleotide sequence: TGTGCCAGTAGTGGACAGGGGGCTAGGAATCAGCCCCAGCATTTT.

The chain combines TRBV29-1 with TRBJ1-1; D perhaps matches TRBD1 (6 bases). Germline CDR1 reads SQVTM; CDR2 reads ANQGSEA. The length of the CDR3 is 11 residues. Trimming cost V 5 bases and J 4 bases, with 8 bases left between them. The CDR3, as DNA: TGCAGCGTTTCAGGGGCCACTGAAGCTTTCTTT. Translation: CSVSGATEAFF.

The chain joins TRBV27 to TRBJ1-5; unclear D gene. CDR3 size: 13 residues. The V and J ends lost 2 bases and 4 bases respectively, with 6 bases between them. Germline assignment: CDR1 MNHEY and CDR2 SMNVEV (reference sequence). CDR3 bases: TGTGCCAGCAGTTTACCAACTAATCAGCCCCAGCATTTT. Residues: CASSLPTNQPQHF.

This sequence joins TRBV10-3 and TRBJ2-1, with D possibly being TRBD1 or TRBD2 (5 bases each). Germline loops: CDR1 ENHRY, CDR2 SYGVKD. The CDR3 covers 14 residues. V was clipped by 6 bases and J by 3 bases, with 12 bases between them. CDR3 residues: CAISLGTVYNEQFF. Written as DNA, the CDR3 is TGTGCCATCAGCCTCGGGACGGTCTACAATGAGCAGTTCTTC.